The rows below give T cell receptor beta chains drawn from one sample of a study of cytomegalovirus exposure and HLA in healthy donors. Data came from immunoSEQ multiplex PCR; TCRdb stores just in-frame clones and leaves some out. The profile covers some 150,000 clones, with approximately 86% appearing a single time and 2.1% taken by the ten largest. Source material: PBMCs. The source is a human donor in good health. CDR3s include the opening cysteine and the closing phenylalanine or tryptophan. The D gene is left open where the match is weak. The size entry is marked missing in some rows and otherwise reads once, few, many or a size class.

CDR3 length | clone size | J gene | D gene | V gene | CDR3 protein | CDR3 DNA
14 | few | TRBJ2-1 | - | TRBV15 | CATSRDGKGDEQFF | TGTGCCACCAGCAGAGATGGGAAGGGGGATGAGCAGTTCTTC
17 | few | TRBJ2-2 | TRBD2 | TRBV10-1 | CASSESEAGGPTGELFF | TGCGCCAGCAGTGAGTCGGAGGCGGGAGGGCCTACCGGGGAGCTGTTTTTT
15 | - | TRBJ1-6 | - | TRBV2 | CASSELNRANSPLHF | TGTGCCAGCAGTGAACTTAACAGGGCTAATTCACCCCTCCACTTT
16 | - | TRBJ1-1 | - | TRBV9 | CASSVGGFWRDTEAFF | TGTGCCAGCAGCGTAGGGGGATTCTGGAGGGACACTGAAGCTTTCTTT
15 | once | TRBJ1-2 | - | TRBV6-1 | CASRRGTVEHDGYTF | TGTGCCAGCAGAAGGGGGACCGTCGAACACGATGGCTACACCTTC
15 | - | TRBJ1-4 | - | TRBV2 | CASSEGYRVGEKLFF | TGTGCCAGCAGTGAAGGATATCGGGTAGGAGAAAAACTGTTTTTT
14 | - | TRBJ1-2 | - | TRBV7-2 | CASKSQGVDYGYTF | TGTGCCAGCAAGTCCCAGGGCGTAGACTATGGCTACACCTTC
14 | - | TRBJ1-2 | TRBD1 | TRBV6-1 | CASSERDRDYGYTF | TGTGCCAGCAGTGAGCGGGACAGAGACTATGGCTACACCTTC
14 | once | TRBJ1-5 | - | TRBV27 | CASSLLPSYQPQHF | TGTGCCAGCAGTTTACTACCGAGTTATCAGCCCCAGCATTTT
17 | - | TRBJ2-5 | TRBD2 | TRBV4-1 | CASSHRTLSGGAETQYF | TGCGCCAGCAGCCATAGGACGCTTAGCGGGGGGGCGGAGACCCAGTACTTC
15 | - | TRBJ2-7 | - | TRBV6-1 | CASSEAPGVAYEQYF | TGTGCCAGCAGTGAAGCGCCAGGGGTGGCCTACGAGCAGTACTTC
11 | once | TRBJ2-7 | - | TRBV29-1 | CSVAFSYEQYF | TGCAGCGTTGCCTTCTCCTACGAGCAGTACTTC
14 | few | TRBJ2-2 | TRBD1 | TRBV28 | CASRRTGLTGELFF | TGTGCCAGCAGAAGGACAGGGCTCACCGGGGAGCTGTTTTTT
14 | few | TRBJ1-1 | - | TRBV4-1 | CASSRNQGLTEAFF | TGCGCCAGCAGCCGTAACCAGGGTCTCACTGAAGCTTTCTTT
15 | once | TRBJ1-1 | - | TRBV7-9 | CASSLSSYLNTEAFF | TGTGCCAGCAGCTTAAGTAGCTATTTGAACACTGAAGCTTTCTTT
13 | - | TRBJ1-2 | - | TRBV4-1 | CASSRDTNYGYTF | TGCGCCAGCAGCCGGGACACAAACTATGGCTACACCTTC
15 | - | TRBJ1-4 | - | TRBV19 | CASSIRGETNEKLFF | TGTGCCAGTAGTATACGAGGAGAAACTAATGAAAAACTGTTTTTT
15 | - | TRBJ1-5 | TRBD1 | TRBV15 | CATSRDRGLLQPQHF | TGTGCCACCAGCAGGGACAGGGGATTATTGCAGCCCCAGCATTTT
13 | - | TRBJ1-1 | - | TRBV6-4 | CASSEGRATEAFF | TGTGCCAGCAGTGAGGGCAGGGCTACTGAAGCTTTCTTT
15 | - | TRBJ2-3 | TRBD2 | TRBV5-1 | CASSLDGRAADTQYF | TGCGCCAGCAGCTTGGACGGGAGGGCCGCAGATACGCAGTATTTT
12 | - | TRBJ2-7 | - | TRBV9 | CASSLTGSEQYF | TGTGCCAGCAGCCTTACGGGAAGTGAGCAGTACTTC
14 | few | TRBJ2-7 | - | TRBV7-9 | CASSLAGGSYEQYF | TGTGCCAGCAGCTTAGCAGGGGGCTCCTACGAGCAGTACTTC
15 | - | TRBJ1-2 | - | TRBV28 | CASSLLGGVNYGYTF | TGTGCCAGCAGTTTATTGGGAGGTGTTAACTATGGCTACACCTTC
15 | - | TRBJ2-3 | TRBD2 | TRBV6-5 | CASSRTSGRRDTQYF | TGTGCCAGCAGTCGGACTAGCGGGAGAAGGGATACGCAGTATTTT
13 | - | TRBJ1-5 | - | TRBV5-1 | CASSVDTYQPQHF | TGCGCCAGCTCCGTGGACACATATCAGCCCCAGCATTTT
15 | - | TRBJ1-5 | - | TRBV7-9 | CASSSQFDSNQPQHF | TGTGCCAGCAGCTCCCAGTTCGATAGCAATCAGCCCCAGCATTTT
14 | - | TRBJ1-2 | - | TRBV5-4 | CASSLARGSDGYTF | TGTGCCAGCAGCTTGGCCAGAGGGTCGGATGGCTACACCTTC
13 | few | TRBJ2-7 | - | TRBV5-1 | CASPDEGPYEQYF | TGCGCCAGTCCGGACGAGGGCCCCTACGAGCAGTACTTC
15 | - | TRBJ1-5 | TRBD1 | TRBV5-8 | CASSDGTGGYQPQHF | TGTGCCAGCAGCGATGGGACAGGGGGCTATCAGCCCCAGCATTTT
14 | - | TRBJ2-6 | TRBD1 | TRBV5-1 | CASSYHTDRGVLTF | TGCGCCAGCAGCTATCATACGGACAGGGGAGTCCTGACTTTC
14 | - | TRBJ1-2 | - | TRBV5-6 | CASSLKTVPYGYTF | TGTGCCAGCAGCTTAAAGACAGTACCCTATGGCTACACCTTC
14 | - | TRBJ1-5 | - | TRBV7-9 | CASSHAGGNQPQHF | TGTGCCAGCAGCCACGCAGGGGGCAATCAGCCCCAGCATTTT
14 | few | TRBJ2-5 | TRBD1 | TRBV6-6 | CASRVAGGIETQYF | TGTGCCAGCCGTGTGGCAGGGGGAATTGAGACCCAGTACTTC
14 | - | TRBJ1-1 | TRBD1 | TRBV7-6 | CASSFTPDRAEAFF | TGTGCCAGCAGCTTTACTCCCGACAGGGCTGAAGCTTTCTTT
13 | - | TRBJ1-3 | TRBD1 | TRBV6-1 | CASSELQGNTIYF | TGTGCCAGCAGTGAACTACAGGGGAACACCATATATTTT
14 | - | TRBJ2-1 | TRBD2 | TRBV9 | CASSGGLTNNEQFF | TGTGCCAGCAGCGGGGGACTAACCAACAATGAGCAGTTCTTC
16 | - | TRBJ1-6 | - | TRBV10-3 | CAISESGAITNSPLHF | TGTGCCATCAGTGAGTCGGGAGCGATTACAAATTCACCCCTCCACTTT
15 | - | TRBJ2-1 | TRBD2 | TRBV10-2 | CASIPTSGVSDEQFF | TGCGCCAGCATCCCGACTAGCGGGGTTAGCGATGAGCAGTTCTTC
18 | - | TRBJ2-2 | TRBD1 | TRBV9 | CASSVGSGTGRSTGELFF | TGTGCCAGCAGCGTAGGGTCCGGGACAGGGCGGAGCACCGGGGAGCTGTTTTTT
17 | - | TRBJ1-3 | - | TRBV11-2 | CASSFRGYRLSGNTIYF | TGTGCCAGCAGCTTCCGAGGGTACCGACTCTCTGGAAACACCATATATTTT
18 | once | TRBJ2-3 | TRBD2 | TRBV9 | CASSVTSGMGGEADTQYF | TGTGCCAGCAGCGTGACTAGCGGGATGGGGGGTGAAGCAGATACGCAGTATTTT
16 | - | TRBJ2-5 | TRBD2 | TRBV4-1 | CASSQVGLAGVETQYF | TGCGCCAGCAGCCAAGTGGGCCTAGCGGGAGTAGAGACCCAGTACTTC
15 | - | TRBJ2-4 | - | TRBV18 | CASSPTTSHWNIQYF | TGTGCCAGCTCCCCCACCACCTCACATTGGAACATTCAGTACTTC
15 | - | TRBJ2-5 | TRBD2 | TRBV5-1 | CASSYEVAGVETQYF | TGCGCCAGCAGCTACGAGGTAGCGGGAGTAGAGACCCAGTACTTC